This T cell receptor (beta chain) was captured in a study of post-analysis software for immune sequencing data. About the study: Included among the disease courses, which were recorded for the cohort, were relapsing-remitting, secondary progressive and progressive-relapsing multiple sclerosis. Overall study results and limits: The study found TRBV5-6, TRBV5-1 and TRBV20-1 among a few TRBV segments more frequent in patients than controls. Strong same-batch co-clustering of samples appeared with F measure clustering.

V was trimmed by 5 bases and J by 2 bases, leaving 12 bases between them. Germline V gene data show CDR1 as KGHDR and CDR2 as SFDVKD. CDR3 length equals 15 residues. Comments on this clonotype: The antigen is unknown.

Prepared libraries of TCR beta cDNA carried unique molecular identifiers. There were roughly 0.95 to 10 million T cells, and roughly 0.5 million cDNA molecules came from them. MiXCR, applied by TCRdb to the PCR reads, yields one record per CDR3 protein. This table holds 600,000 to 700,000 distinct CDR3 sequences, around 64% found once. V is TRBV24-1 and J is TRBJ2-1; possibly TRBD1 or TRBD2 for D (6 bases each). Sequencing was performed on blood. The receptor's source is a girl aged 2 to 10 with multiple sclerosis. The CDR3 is CATSGTGGAYNEQFF. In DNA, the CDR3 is TGTGCCACCAGTGGAACCGGGGGCGCCTACAATGAGCAGTTCTTC.